One and the same sample provided the 8 T cell receptor beta chains below, sequenced in a study of T cell responses to AZD1222 COVID-19 vaccine. The table came from immunoSEQ multiplex PCR; TCRdb's copy has only in-frame clones and leaves some out. This repertoire shows 100,000 to 150,000 clones, approximately 91% found once; its top ten account for roughly a quarter. The material sequenced was peripheral blood, taken on day 0 of AZD1222 vaccination. These receptors all stem from an adult in good health.

The chain combines TRBV19 with TRBJ2-7, with D tentatively TRBD2 (6 bases). Germline V gives CDR1 LNHDA, CDR2 SQIVND (reference sequence). The CDR3 runs 14 residues. V shed 9 bases and J shed 3 bases, with 18 bases lying between them. CDR3 sequence reads: CASSRALEGYEQYF. The CDR3 nucleotides are TGTGCCAGCTCAAGGGCCTTGGAGGGCTACGAGCAGTACTTC.

The genes are TRBV12-3 or TRBV12-4 and TRBJ1-2, with D unresolved. V shed 1 base and J shed 3 bases, with 0 bases lying between them. The CDR3 contains 11 residues. CDR3 in DNA: TGTGCCAGCAGTTTAGACTATGGCTACACCTTC. Encoded protein: CASSLDYGYTF.

The chain joins TRBV29-1 to TRBJ2-2, with 11 bases matching TRBD2. The ends lost 1 base at V and 6 bases at J; junction bases unmatched: 10. This CDR3 contains 17 residues. CDR1 is SQVTM, CDR2 ANQGSEA, per germline. The DNA of the CDR3 is TGCAGCGTTGAAGGTATTACTAGCGGGAGTGGTCCCGGGGAGCTGTTTTTT. It yields the protein CSVEGITSGSGPGELFF.

The chain has TRBV5-1 and TRBJ1-3; no clear D gene. Germline-derived CDR1 and CDR2 are SGHRS and YFSETQ. The CDR3 covers 14 residues. Trimming removed 0 bases from V and 2 bases from J, with 6 bases in between. The CDR3 nucleotides are TGCGCCAGCAGCTTGGTAGGGCCTGGAAACACCATATATTTT. Residues: CASSLVGPGNTIYF.

The chain uses TRBV7-3 and TRBJ1-2; no firm D call. CDR3 length equals 14 residues. Germline CDR1 and CDR2: SGHTA and FQGTGA. V shed 5 bases and J shed 7 bases, with 17 bases lying between them. CDR3 loop: CASSTQSETGGYTF. DNA of the CDR3: TGTGCCAGCAGCACCCAATCGGAGACCGGTGGCTACACCTTC.

This rearrangement joins TRBV18 to TRBJ2-2, with 8 bases identical to TRBD1. Germline loops: CDR1 KGHSH, CDR2 LQKENI. After removal of 3 bases from V and 3 bases from J, the junction contained 6 bases not matched to a gene. The CDR3 extends over 16 amino acids. This CDR3 reads CASSPSGGAHTGELFF. The CDR3 DNA sequence: TGTGCCAGCTCACCGTCAGGGGGCGCCCACACCGGGGAGCTGTTTTTT.

The genes are TRBV2 and TRBJ1-1, with a weak D call TRBD1 (6 bases). V was shortened by 7 bases and J by 4 bases, with 16 bases between the two germline ends. The CDR3 runs 14 residues. CDR1 SNHLY and CDR2 FYNNEI come from the germline V gene. CDR3 in amino acids: CASTQEGVGTEAFF. The CDR3 DNA reads as TGTGCCAGCACCCAGGAGGGGGTTGGCACTGAAGCTTTCTTT.

On this clone itself: At one of its ends the junction is not consistent with the germline gene, which may arise from a read error. The rearrangement links TRBV29-1 to TRBJ1-3, with 7 bases identical to TRBD1. The germline gives CDR1 SQVTM, CDR2 ANQGSEA. CDR3 length equals 15 residues. CDR3 amino acids: CSVEGTANSGNTIYF. The CDR3 coding sequence is TGCAGCGTCGAAGGGACAGCGAACTCTGGAAACACCATATATTTT.